The clone carrying this T cell receptor beta chain showed up just a few times. The CDR3 runs to 11 residues. The germline gives CDR1 GTSNPN, CDR2 SVGIG (reference sequence). These data belong to a study of blood T cell repertoires in COVID-19. Overall study: PBMCs, B-cell-depleted T cells, or T cells provided the cDNA or gDNA that made up the material.

In the original processing: Reference gene primers were amplified, and this amplification served to estimate nucleated cell counts. TCRdb's copy holds only in-frame clones and misses some; the assay was immunoSEQ multiplex PCR. The V and J calls and the clone size are those of that table, but D and trimming were determined from the DNA. The sample has around 240,000 clones, around 84% seen once; the top ten hold 0.98%. Sequenced input: peripheral blood. The chain employs TRBV30 and TRBJ1-3; 7 nucleotides match TRBD1. The receptor's source is a man in his forties with acute or convalescent COVID-19. This CDR3 is CAQGSGNTIYF. The CDR3 DNA reads as TGTGCACAGGGGTCTGGAAACACCATATATTTT.